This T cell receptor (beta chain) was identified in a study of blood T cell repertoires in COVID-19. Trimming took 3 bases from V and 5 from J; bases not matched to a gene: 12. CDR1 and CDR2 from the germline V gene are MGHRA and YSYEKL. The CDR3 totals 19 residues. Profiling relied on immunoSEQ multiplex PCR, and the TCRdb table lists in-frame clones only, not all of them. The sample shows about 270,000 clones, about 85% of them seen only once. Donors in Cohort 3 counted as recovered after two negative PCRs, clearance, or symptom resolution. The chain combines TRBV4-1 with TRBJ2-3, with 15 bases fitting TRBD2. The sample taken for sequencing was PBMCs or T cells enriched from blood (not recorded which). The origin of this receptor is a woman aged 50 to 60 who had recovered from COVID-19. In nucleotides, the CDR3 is TGCGCCAGCAGCCAGGGACTAGCGGGAGGCCCCGGCTTTAAAGATACGCAGTATTTT. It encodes CASSQGLAGGPGFKDTQYF.